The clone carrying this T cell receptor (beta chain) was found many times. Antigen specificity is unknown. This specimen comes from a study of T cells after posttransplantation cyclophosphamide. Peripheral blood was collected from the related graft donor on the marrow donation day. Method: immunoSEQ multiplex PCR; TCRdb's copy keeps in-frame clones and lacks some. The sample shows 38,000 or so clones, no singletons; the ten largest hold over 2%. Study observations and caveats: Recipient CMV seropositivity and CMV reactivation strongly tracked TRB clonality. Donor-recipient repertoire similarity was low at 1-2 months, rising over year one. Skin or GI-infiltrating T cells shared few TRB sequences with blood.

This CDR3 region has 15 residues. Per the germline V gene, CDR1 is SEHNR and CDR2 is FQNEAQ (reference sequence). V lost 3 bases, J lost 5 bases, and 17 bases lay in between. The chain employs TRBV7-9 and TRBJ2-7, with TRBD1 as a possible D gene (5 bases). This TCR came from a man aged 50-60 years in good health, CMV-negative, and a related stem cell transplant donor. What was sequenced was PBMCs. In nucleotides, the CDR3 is TGTGCCAGCAGCTTGAGCGAAGGGGTCATCGACGAGCAGTACTTC. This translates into CASSLSEGVIDEQYF.